Sequencing of this TCR beta chain was carried out in a study of CD8 T cells in ankylosing spondylitis. Study results and caveats: Reported data indicate significant enrichment of disease-linked clones within matched ankylosing spondylitis synovial fluid. Disease-linked clones proved CD8+ and comparatively uncommon in peripheral blood. A TCR beta motif made of about 8 highly homologous variants seemed typical of ankylosing spondylitis blood.

Quantitative 5'-RACE was performed with molecular barcodes, and it yielded the TCR beta libraries. TCRdb fed the 5' RACE reads into MiXCR, producing one record per CDR3 protein. The profile shows around 250,000 distinct CDR3 sequences, 18% of them singletons. A word on this clonotype: Antigen unknown.

CDR3 length: 12 residues. The V end was cut by 6 bases, the J end by 2 bases, with 10 bases between. Germline-derived CDR1 and CDR2 are DFQATT and SNEGSKA (reference sequence). The V gene is TRBV20-1, the J gene TRBJ2-5; the D gene is possibly TRBD1 (6 bases). Sequencing was carried out using blood, either unsorted or a sorted T cell fraction (not recorded which). This clonotype originated in a male donor with ankylosing spondylitis or in good health (not recorded which). The CDR3: CSARTVQETQYF. In DNA, the CDR3 is TGCAGTGCAAGGACAGTACAAGAGACCCAGTACTTC.